The source of this TCR beta chain is a study of Graves' ophthalmopathy and Graves' hyperthyroidism. General study results and limits: Appearing in blood as well were most expanded thyroid clonotypes above 0.001 frequency. In separating ophthalmopathy from stable hyperthyroidism, a 13-signature model achieved nearly 90% sensitivity and around 80% specificity.

Germline V lookup: CDR1 SGHAT, CDR2 FQNNGV. J gave up 2 bases and V 4 bases, and 6 bases lay outside the gene matches. The CDR3 length is 16 residues. This clonotype occurred many times. Its antigen is unidentified. For repertoire sequencing, the TCR beta CDR3 regions were amplified from RNA transcripts. RT-PCR was first run with HTBI primers, then multiplex PCR in a second round. TCRdb ran MiXCR on the multiplex PCR reads and lists one entry per CDR3 protein. The data hold a few hundred thousand distinct CDR3 sequences, with under 40% observed a single time. The material sequenced was peripheral blood or thyroid tissue (not recorded which). The J gene is TRBJ2-5, the V gene TRBV11-2, with 11 bases identical to TRBD2. The TCR originated in an adult man with Graves' hyperthyroidism. CDR3: CASSSRLAGIQETQYF. CDR3 in DNA: TGTGCCAGCAGCTCCCGACTAGCGGGAATACAAGAGACCCAGTACTTC.